Given below is one T cell receptor (beta chain) in context. This sample stems from a study of blood T cell repertoires in COVID-19. Study-level background: Collection of acute and convalescent COVID-19 samples took place in the United States, Italy and Spain. T cells, B-cell-depleted T cells, or PBMCs provided the cDNA or gDNA that served as material.

Germline loops: CDR1 SGHDT, CDR2 YYEEEE. The CDR3 runs 13 residues. Trimming removed 3 bases from V and 10 bases from J; junction bases left unmatched: 8. Per the original methods: Researchers report that nucleated cell counts were estimated from reference gene primer amplification. Measured with immunoSEQ multiplex PCR; TCRdb has only the in-frame clones, and not every one. Clone size and the V and J calls come from that table; the DNA yielded D and trimming. The data contain roughly 280,000 clones, 75% to 90% of them seen just once; the ten biggest clones take up 9.5% to 12%. The sample comprised peripheral blood. The receptor's source is a woman aged 70-85 years with acute or convalescent COVID-19. The chain is built from TRBV5-6 and TRBJ1-2, with 8 bases that match TRBD1. The CDR3 DNA is TGTGCCAGCAGCTACCAGGGGGCGGACTTCTACACCTTC. Protein product: CASSYQGADFYTF.